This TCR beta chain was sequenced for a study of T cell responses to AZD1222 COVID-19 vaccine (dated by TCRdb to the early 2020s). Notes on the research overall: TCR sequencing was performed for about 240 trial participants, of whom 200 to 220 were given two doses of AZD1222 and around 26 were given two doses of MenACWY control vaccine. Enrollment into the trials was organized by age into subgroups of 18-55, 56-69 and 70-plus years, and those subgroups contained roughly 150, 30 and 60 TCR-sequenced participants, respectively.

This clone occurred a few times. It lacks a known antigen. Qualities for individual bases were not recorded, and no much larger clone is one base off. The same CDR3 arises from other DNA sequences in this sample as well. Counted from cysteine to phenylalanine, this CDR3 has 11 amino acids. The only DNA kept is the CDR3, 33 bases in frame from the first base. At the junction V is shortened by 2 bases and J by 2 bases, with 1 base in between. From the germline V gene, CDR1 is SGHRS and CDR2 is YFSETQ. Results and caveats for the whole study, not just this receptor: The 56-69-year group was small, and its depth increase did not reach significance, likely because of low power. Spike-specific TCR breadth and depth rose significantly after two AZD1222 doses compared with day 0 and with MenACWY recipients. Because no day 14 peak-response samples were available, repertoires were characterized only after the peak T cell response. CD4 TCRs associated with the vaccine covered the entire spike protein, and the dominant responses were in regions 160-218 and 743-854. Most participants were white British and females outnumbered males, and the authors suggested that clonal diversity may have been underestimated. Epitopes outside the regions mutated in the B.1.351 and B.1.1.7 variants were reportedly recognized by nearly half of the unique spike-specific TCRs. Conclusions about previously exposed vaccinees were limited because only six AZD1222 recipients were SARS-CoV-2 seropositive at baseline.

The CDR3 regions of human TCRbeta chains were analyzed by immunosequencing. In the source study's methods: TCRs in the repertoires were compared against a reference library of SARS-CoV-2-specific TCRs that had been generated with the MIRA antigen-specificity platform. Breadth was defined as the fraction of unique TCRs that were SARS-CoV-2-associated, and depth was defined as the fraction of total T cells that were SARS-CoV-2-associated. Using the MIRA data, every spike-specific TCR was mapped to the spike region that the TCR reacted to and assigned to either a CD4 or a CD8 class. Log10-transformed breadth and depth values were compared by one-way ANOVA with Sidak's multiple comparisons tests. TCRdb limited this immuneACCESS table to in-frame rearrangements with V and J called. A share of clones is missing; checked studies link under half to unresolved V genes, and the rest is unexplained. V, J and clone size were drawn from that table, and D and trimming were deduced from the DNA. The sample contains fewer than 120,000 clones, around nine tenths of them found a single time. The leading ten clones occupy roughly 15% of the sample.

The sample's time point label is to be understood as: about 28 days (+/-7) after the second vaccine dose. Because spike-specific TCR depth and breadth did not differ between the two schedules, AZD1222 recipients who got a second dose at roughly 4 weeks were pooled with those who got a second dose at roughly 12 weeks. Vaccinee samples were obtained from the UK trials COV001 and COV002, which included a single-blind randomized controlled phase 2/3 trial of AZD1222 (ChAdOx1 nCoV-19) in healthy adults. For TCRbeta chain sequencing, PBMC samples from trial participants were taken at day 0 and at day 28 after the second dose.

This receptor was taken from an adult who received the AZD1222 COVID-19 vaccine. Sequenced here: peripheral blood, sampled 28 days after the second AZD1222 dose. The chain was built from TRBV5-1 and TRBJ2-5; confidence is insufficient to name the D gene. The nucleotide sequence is TGCGCCAGCAGCTTTCAAGAGACCCAGTACTTC. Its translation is CASSFQETQYF.